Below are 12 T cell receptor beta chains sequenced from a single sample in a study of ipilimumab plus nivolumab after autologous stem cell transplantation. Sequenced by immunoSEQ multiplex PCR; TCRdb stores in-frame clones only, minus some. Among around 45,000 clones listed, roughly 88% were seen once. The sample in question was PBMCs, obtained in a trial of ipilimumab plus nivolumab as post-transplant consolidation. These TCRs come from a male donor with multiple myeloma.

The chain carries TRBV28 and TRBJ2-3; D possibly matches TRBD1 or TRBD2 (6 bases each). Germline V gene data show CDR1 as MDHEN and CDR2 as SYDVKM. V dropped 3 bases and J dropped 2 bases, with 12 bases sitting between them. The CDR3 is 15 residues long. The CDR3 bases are TGTGCCAGCAGTTTTAGGGGGGCCCACACAGATACGCAGTATTTT. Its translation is CASSFRGAHTDTQYF.

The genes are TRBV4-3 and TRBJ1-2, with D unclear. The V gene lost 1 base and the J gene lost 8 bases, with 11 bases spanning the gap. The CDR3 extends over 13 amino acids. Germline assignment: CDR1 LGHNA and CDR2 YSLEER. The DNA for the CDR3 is TGCGCCAGCAGCCAAGCGTTGGATGGGGGCTACACCTTC. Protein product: CASSQALDGGYTF.

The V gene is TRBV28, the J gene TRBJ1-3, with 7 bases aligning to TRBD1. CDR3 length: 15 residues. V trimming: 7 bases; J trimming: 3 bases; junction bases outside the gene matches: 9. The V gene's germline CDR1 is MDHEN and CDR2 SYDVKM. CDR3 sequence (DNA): TGTGCCAGCATACCAGGGGGTTACAGTGGAAACACCATATATTTT. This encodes CASIPGGYSGNTIYF.

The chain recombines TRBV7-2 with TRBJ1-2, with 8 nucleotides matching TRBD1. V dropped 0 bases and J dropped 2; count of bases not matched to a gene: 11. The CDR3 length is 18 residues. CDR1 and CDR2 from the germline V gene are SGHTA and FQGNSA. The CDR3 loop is CASSLARYRGKGNYGYTF. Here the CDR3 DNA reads TGTGCCAGCAGCTTAGCGCGGTACAGGGGGAAGGGGAACTATGGCTACACCTTC.

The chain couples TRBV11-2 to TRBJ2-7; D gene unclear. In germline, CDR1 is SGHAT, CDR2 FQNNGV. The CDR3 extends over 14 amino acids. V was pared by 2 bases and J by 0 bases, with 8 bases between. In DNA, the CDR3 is TGTGCCAGCAGCTTATCGCCGGTCTCCTACGAGCAGTACTTC. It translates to CASSLSPVSYEQYF.

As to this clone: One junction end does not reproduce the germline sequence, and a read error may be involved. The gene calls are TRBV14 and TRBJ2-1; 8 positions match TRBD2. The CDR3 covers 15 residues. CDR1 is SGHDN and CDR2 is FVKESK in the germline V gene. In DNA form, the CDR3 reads TGTGCCACCAGCCGCGGGGGGTCTACGGGAAGTGAGCAGTTCTTC. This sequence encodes CATSRGGSTGSEQFF.

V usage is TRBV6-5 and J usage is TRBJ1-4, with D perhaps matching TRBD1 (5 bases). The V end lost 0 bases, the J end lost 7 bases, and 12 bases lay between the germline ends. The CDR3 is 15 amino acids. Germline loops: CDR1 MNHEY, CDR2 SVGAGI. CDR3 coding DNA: TGTGCCAGCAGTTACTCGCGGGGCTTAGGTGAAAAACTGTTTTTT. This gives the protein CASSYSRGLGEKLFF.

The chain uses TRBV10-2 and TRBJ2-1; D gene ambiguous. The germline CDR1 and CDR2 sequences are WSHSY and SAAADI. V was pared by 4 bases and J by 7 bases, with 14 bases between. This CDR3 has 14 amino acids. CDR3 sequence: CASSVGRPANEQFF. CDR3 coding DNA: TGCGCCAGCAGTGTGGGCAGGCCAGCAAATGAGCAGTTCTTC.

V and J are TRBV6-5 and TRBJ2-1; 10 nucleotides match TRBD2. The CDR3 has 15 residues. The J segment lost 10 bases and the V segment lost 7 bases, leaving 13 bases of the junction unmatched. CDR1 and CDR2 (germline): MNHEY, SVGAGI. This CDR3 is CASNKPGLAYMEQFF. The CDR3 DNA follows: TGTGCCAGCAATAAACCGGGACTAGCGTATATGGAGCAGTTCTTC.

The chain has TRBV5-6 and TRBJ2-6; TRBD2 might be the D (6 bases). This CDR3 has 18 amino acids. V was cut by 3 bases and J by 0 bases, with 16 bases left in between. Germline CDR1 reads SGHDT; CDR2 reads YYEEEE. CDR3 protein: CASSWGVLLNSGANVLTF. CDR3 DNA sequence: TGTGCCAGCAGCTGGGGGGTACTCCTGAACTCTGGGGCCAACGTCCTGACTTTC.

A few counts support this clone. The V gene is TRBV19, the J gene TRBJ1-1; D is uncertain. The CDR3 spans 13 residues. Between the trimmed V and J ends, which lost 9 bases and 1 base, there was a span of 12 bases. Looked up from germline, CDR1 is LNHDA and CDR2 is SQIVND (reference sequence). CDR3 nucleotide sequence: TGTGCCAGCTTGCAGAGTGCGAACACTGAAGCTTTCTTT. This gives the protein CASLQSANTEAFF.

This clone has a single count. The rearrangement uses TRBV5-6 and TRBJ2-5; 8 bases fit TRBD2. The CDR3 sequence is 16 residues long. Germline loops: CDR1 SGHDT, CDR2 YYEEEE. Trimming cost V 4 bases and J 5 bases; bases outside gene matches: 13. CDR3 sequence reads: CASSPYNSGAGETQYF. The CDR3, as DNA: TGTGCCAGCAGCCCCTACAATAGCGGGGCAGGGGAGACCCAGTACTTC.